These 10 T cell receptor beta chains were all obtained from the same sample, sequenced in a study of blood T cell repertoires in COVID-19. Produced via immunoSEQ multiplex PCR; TCRdb's table is partial and in-frame only. Of approximately 90,000 clones detected, approximately 83% appear once; the ten largest clones hold 3.8%. Sequencing was done on a sample of peripheral blood. These receptors were collected from a man between 60 and 70 years old with acute or convalescent COVID-19.

This rearrangement joins TRBV2 to TRBJ2-3, with 11 bases fitting TRBD2. Germline trimming cut 9 bases from V and 2 bases from J; bases unmatched to any gene: 13. Germline-derived CDR1 and CDR2 are SNHLY and FYNNEI. This CDR3 is built from 17 residues. The DNA of the CDR3 is TGTGCCAGTCTTAGCGGGAGGGCCCCGATTCTCACAGATACGCAGTATTTT. Encoded protein: CASLSGRAPILTDTQYF.

V usage is TRBV7-2 and J usage is TRBJ2-3; 9 nucleotides match TRBD1. The CDR3 runs 15 residues. V shed 4 bases, J shed 3 bases, and the junction held 5 bases outside the gene matches. Germline CDR1 reads SGHTA; CDR2 reads FQGNSA. The CDR3 nucleotides read TGTGCCAGCAGCTGGGGGGACAGGGAGACAGATACGCAGTATTTT. Its protein is CASSWGDRETDTQYF.

The chain employs TRBV9 and TRBJ2-2; perhaps TRBD2 as D (5 bases). CDR1 and CDR2 (germline): SGDLS, YYNGEE. The CDR3 has 14 amino acids. V dropped 6 bases and J dropped 5 bases, with 14 bases sitting between them. The CDR3 DNA reads as TGTGCCAGCACCGAGGCCCCGGGGACCGGGGAGCTGTTTTTT. Translation gives CASTEAPGTGELFF. Complete variable domain (other parts from reference TRBV9 and TRBJ2-2): DSGVTQTPKHLITATGQRVTLRCSPRSGDLSVYWYQQSLDQGLQFLIQYYNGEERAKGNILERFSAQQFPDLHSELNLSSLELGDSALYFCASTEAPGTGELFFGEGSRLTVL.

This clone was observed a few times. The rearrangement links TRBV24-1 to TRBJ1-5, with unresolved D. CDR1 and CDR2 (germline): KGHDR, SFDVKD. Between the trimmed V and J ends, which lost 4 bases and 0 bases, there was a span of 12 bases. This CDR3 has 16 amino acids. The CDR3 nucleotides read TGTGCCACCAGTGAAGGAGGCCGGGTTAGCAATCAGCCCCAGCATTTT. Protein: CATSEGGRVSNQPQHF.

The V and J genes are TRBV5-1 and TRBJ1-3; D is unclear. The CDR3 length is 13 residues. The germline CDR1 and CDR2 sequences are SGHRS and YFSETQ. Between the trimmed V and J ends, which lost 5 bases and 0 bases, there was a span of 6 bases. DNA for the CDR3: TGCGCCAGCAGAGTCAGCTCTGGAAACACCATATATTTT. Translated, it gives CASRVSSGNTIYF.

This chain connects TRBV20-1 to TRBJ1-2, with D uncertain. The CDR3 covers 18 residues. V dropped 3 bases and J dropped 2 bases, with 25 bases sitting between them. The germline V gene has CDR1 DFQATT and CDR2 SNEGSKA (reference sequence). DNA for the CDR3: TGCAGTGCTAGTTATGTGAGGGCAGACCCCAACTTGAACTATGGCTACACCTTC. This translates into CSASYVRADPNLNYGYTF.

This clone was seen once. J is TRBJ2-1 and V is TRBV19; a weak D match, TRBD2 (5 bases). This CDR3 contains 12 residues. The V gene's germline CDR1 is LNHDA and CDR2 SQIVND (reference sequence). Between the trimmed V and J ends, which lost 4 bases and 9 bases, there was a span of 10 bases. The CDR3 here is CASSRTGIEQFF. The DNA for the CDR3 is TGTGCCAGTAGTAGGACCGGGATTGAGCAGTTCTTC.

V usage is TRBV30 and J usage is TRBJ1-5, with 9 bases identical to TRBD1. Germline trimming cut 3 bases from V and 5 bases from J; bases unmatched to any gene: 11. The CDR3 has 16 residues. Germline lookup yields CDR1 GTSNPN and CDR2 SVGIG (reference sequence). Written as DNA, the CDR3 is TGTGCCTGGAGGCCGGGACAGGGCAGTTTCCATCAGCCCCAGCATTTT. As protein: CAWRPGQGSFHQPQHF.

J is TRBJ1-6 and V is TRBV30; D is perhaps TRBD1 (5 bases). V gave up 4 bases and J gave up 10 bases, with 17 bases separating them. CDR1 and CDR2 (germline): GTSNPN, SVGIG (reference sequence). This CDR3 comprises 14 residues. CDR3 coding DNA: TGTGCCTGGACTCATGGGGGGAGACGGTCACCCCTCCACTTT. This encodes CAWTHGGRRSPLHF.

The chain recombines TRBV6-4 with TRBJ2-2, with 9 bases identical to TRBD1. The CDR3 has 16 amino acids. Germline CDR1 is MRHNA and CDR2 is SNTAGT. V gave up 4 bases and J gave up 5 bases; unmatched junction bases: 8. In DNA form, the CDR3 reads TGTGCCAGCAGTGCCCGACAGGGGGTCTCAACCGGGGAGCTGTTTTTT. It translates to CASSARQGVSTGELFF.